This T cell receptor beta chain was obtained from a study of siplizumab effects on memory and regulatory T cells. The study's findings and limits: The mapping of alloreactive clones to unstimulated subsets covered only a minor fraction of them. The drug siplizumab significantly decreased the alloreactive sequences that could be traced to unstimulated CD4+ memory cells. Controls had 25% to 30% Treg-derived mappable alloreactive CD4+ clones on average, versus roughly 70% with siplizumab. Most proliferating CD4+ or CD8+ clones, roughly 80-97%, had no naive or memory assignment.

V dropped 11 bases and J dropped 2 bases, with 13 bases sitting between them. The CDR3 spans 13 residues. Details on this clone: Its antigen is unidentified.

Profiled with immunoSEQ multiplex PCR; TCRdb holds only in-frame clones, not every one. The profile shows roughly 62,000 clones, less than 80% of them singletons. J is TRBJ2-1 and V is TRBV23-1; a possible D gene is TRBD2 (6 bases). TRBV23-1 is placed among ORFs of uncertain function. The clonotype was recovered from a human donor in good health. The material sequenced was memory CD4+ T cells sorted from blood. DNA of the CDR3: TGCGCCCGGGACTTACTGGCCTACAATGAGCAGTTCTTC. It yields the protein CARDLLAYNEQFF.